The clone carrying this TCR beta chain was detected once. Its antigen is unknown. Germline V lookup: CDR1 SGHVS, CDR2 FQNEAQ. The CDR3 totals 13 residues. The V and J ends lost 5 bases and 4 bases respectively, with 12 bases between them. The sample comes from a study of shared clonotypes between healthy human individuals. Study outcomes and limitations: Lower generation probabilities were found for non-shared clonotypes than for those shared by all four donors.

Using immunoSEQ multiplex PCR, the repertoire was profiled, and TCRdb retains in-frame clones only, with some absent. The repertoire holds about 1.5 million clones, 98% seen once, with around 0.45% in the top ten. This chain uses TRBV7-8 with TRBJ2-7; perhaps TRBD1 as D (5 bases). Input material: naive CD4+ T cells sorted from blood. Subset described: CD45RA+ positively selected. The sequence derives from a man younger than 40 in good health. The CDR3: CASSSGHSYEQYF. The DNA of the CDR3 is TGTGCCAGCAGCAGTGGACATTCTTACGAGCAGTACTTC. Full variable domain (outside the CDR3, taken from reference TRBV7-8 and TRBJ2-7): GAGVSQSPRYKVAKRGQDVALRCDPISGHVSLFWYQQALGQGPEFLTYFQNEAQLDKSGLPSDRFFAERPEGSVSTLKIQRTQQEDSAVYLCASSSGHSYEQYFGPGTRLTVT.